This T cell receptor beta chain was recovered during a study of T cells in women clearing cervical HPV infection (dated by TCRdb to between 2018 and 2020). Regarding the study in general: The cases were some 26 women with histologically confirmed HPV16-related CIN3 or worse, and 2 of those women had invasive cancers. An exploratory proof-of-principle case-control study, nested within the Guanacaste HPV Natural History Study in Costa Rica, was conducted to compare TCR repertoires across cervical HPV16 outcomes. Because only a few women had HLA typing data, the possibility that HLA type acted as a confounder could not be ruled out. The parent cohort enrolled some 10,000 women aged 18 or older in Guanacaste, Costa Rica, during about 1992 to 1995 and followed them for 6 to 7 years. Cases had a median age of approximately 34 years and controls had a median age of around 41, with no significant differences in baseline characteristics. Cases were matched to controls by age within five years and by the year the sample was collected. As quality controls, five blinded duplicates were added to each group, bringing the total to roughly 60 samples made up of 50 or so participants and 10 replicates. Blood from cases was drawn at the visit where the lesion was first identified, while blood from controls was drawn once the infection was no longer detected. For cases, a median interval of about 150 days, with an interquartile range of about 80 to 200 days, was observed between lesion detection and blood sampling. The controls were some 23 women whose single incident HPV16 infection cleared within 12 months with no development of precancer or cancer. Overall results and qualifications from the work: Cases had lower TRBV6-7 relative abundance than controls (0.11% versus 0.16%; Bonferroni P = 0.0008). TCR repertoire richness was significantly higher in CIN3+ cases than in controls across sequencing depths, while evenness did not differ. Random forest classifiers that combined richness and V gene abundances separated cases from controls with an estimated AUC of around 0.87. Because T-cell numbers per sample were unknown, differences in richness could reflect varying T-cell content rather than repertoire biology. The cross-sectional design could not show whether the associations came before the infection or were a result of it, and neither effector/memory subsets nor HPV-specific T cells were isolated.

Concerning this clone: Its antigen remains unidentified. The CDR3 end lies 3 residues beyond the end of the read and is filled in from the germline J gene.

At the junction V is shortened by 6 bases and J by 5 bases; bases outside the gene matches: 10. The germline V gene yields SGHVS for CDR1 and FQNEAQ for CDR2. Measured from the cysteine to the phenylalanine, the CDR3 is 17 residues long. Part of the CDR3 DNA is given, 42 bases translated from base 1. Every participant had a single incident cervical HPV16 infection, and prevalent HPV16 infections were excluded. Cervical HPV DNA was detected by MY09/MY11 PCR, and genotyping was performed by dot-blot hybridization. Fifteen mL of heparinized blood were centrifuged, and the buffy coat was split into aliquots, frozen at -30 degrees C, and then kept at -80 degrees C. Genomic DNA was extracted from buffy coat specimens using QIAGEN kits. TCR beta CDR3 regions were amplified by multiplex PCR from an average of roughly 1.1 ug genomic DNA per sample using the immunoSEQ assay. To correct primer bias, the assay used a complete synthetic TCR repertoire to set an amplification baseline. The amplicons were sequenced on the Illumina platform. Under the source paper's analysis protocol: Sequences were error-corrected by clustering with frequency ratios and a modified nearest-neighbor algorithm, then analyzed in the immunoSEQ Analyzer with IMGT gene definitions. At each rarefaction depth, TCR richness and evenness were averaged over 20 rarefaction repeats, and samples with fewer sequences than the depth were excluded. V, D and J gene relative abundances were compared between groups with Wilcoxon rank sum tests, applying FDR correction. For the blinded duplicates, the intraclass correlation was roughly 96% for TCR richness and averaged about 77% across some 66 gene segments. TCRdb obtained this table from immuneACCESS and retained in-frame rearrangements with V and J assigned. These tables miss some clones; where compared with another copy, unresolved V genes account for less than half of the shortfall, and the remainder is unexplained. Clone size and the V and J calls come from that table; the DNA yielded D and trimming. Per the sample table, the count is around 25,000 clones. About 5% of the sample rests with the top ten.

The sequence was collected from a woman between 18 and 69 years old with a cervical HPV16 infection that either progressed to CIN3+ or cleared (not recorded which). Recombination linked TRBV7-8 to TRBJ2-3, with TRBD2 matching 14 junction bases. The sequencing sample was made of blood buffy coat. For the CDR3, the sequence is CASRPRLAGGGEDTQYF. The DNA read from the CDR3 is TGTGCCAGCAGGCCCAGACTAGCGGGGGGGGGTGAAGATACG. When the CDR3 is completed using the reference TRBV7-8 and TRBJ2-3 genes on either side, the full variable domain is GAGVSQSPRYKVAKRGQDVALRCDPISGHVSLFWYQQALGQGPEFLTYFQNEAQLDKSGLPSDRFFAERPEGSVSTLKIQRTQQEDSAVYLCASRPRLAGGGEDTQYFGPGTRLTVL.